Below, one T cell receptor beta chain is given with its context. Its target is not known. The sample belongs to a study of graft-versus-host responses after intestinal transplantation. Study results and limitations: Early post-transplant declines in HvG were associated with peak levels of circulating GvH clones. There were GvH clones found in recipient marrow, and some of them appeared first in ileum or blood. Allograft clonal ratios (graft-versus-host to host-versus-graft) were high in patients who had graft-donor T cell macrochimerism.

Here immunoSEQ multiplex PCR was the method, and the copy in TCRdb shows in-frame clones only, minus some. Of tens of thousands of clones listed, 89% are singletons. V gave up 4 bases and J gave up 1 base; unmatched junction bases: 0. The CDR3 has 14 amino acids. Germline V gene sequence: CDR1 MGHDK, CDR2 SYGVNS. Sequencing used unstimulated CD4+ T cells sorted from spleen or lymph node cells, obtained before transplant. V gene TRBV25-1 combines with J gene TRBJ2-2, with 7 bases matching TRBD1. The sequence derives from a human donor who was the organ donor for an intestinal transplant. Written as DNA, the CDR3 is TGTGCCAGCAGTGGGGACAGGAACACCGGGGAGCTGTTTTTT. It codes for CASSGDRNTGELFF.